A single T cell receptor (beta chain) is shown here with its context. These data originate in a study of shared clonotypes between healthy human individuals. CDR1 MGHRA and CDR2 YSYEKL come from the germline V gene. The V and J ends lost 1 base and 6 bases respectively, with 11 bases between them. This CDR3 spans 14 amino acids. Method: immunoSEQ multiplex PCR; TCRdb's copy keeps in-frame clones and lacks some. The table includes some 1 million clones, more than 60% detected once. The sequence derives from a man aged 18 to 30 in good health. V is TRBV4-1 and J is TRBJ2-3, with a weak D call TRBD1 (6 bases). What was sequenced was memory CD4+ T cells sorted from blood. Regarding subset: CD45RA-negative fraction. CDR3 bases: TGCGCCAGCAGCCAAGTACAGGGAAGCGATACGCAGTATTTT. Its protein product is CASSQVQGSDTQYF.